This record looks at one T cell receptor beta chain sequence and its context. The antigen this receptor binds is unknown. No per-base quality is available; no much larger clone lies one base away. TCRbeta CDR3 regions were amplified from genomic DNA using the immunoSEQ Assay, a bias-controlled multiplex PCR. From the authors' description of their analysis: The number of nucleated cells in each sample was estimated by amplification of reference gene primers within the assay. To quantify the absolute abundance of each unique TCRbeta CDR3 rearrangement, sequence reads were collapsed and filtered. For each sample, productive Simpson clonality was calculated as the square root of Simpson's diversity index over productive rearrangements. The source is immuneACCESS, and TCRdb retained only in-frame sequences with V and J called. Part of the clones is not carried over; for the studies checked, unresolved V genes explain less than half of this, and the remainder is unexplained. D and trimming come from the DNA, and the V and J calls and clone size come from that table. The sample table records roughly 350,000 clones; 90% to 95% of these occur just once. In total, the top ten clones hold roughly 3.3% of the sample.

Samples from volunteer blood donors who had recovered from COVID-19 were contributed by a second Seattle source. The collaborating institutions used their own protocols to collect whole blood in K2EDTA tubes. For TCRbeta analysis, collaborator samples were shipped as frozen whole blood, as isolated PBMCs, or as DNA extracted from either sample type. This sample stems from a study of blood T cell repertoires in COVID-19 (dated by TCRdb to the early 2020s). Regarding the study in general: Collaborator samples came from the United States, Italy and Spain and covered acute and convalescent phases of COVID-19. The material from the prospective study consisted of cDNA or gDNA derived from T cells, B-cell-depleted T cells, or PBMCs. Subjects who had been exposed to COVID-19, were actively infected with it, or had recovered from it provided the deeply sampled blood TCRbeta repertoires that made up the dataset. The repertoires were released in a freely available public database meant as a resource for research on the immune response to SARS-CoV-2. The samples were drawn from two sources: the first 160 participants of the ongoing ImmuneRACE study, and over 1,000 subjects contributed by 6 global collaborators. Sample metadata almost always included a de-identified subject ID, COVID-19 status, age in years and sex. Where available, HLA class I and class II types were taken from metadata supplied by the sample provider and were not determined by assay-based typing. Here is what the overall study found, with its caveats: The amount of clinical and demographic metadata varied by source and participant and was provided uncurated.

The trim is 0 bases for V and 3 bases for J, with a gap of 12 bases between the germline ends. The CDR1 and CDR2 encoded by the germline V gene are SGHRS and YFSETQ. The cysteine opens and the phenylalanine closes a CDR3 of 15 amino acids. CDR3 DNA only is kept here, 45 bases in frame from base 1. Recombination linked TRBV5-1 to TRBJ1-1; TRBD1 could be the D gene, as 5 bases match. Source material: peripheral blood. This clonotype was sampled from a woman between 18 and 29 years old who had recovered from COVID-19. For the CDR3, the sequence is CASSLGGSGYTEAFF. The DNA sequence reads TGCGCCAGCAGCTTGGGGGGCTCAGGGTACACTGAAGCTTTCTTT.